The clone carrying this TCR beta chain showed up just once. These data originate in a study of blood T cell repertoires in COVID-19. The wider study: Samples taken during acute and convalescent COVID-19 were collected in the United States, Italy and Spain. PBMCs, B-cell-depleted T cells, or T cells provided the cDNA or gDNA that made up the material.

Assay: immunoSEQ multiplex PCR; the TCRdb copy retains only in-frame clones and omits some. The sample contains around 100,000 clones, around 87% of which appear only once. The CDR3 runs 16 residues. Unmatched junction bases numbered 2, after V lost 2 bases and J lost 4 bases. Germline CDR1 MNHEY, CDR2 SVGAGI. This TCR was recovered from a man aged 50-60 years with acute or convalescent COVID-19. Source material: peripheral blood. The rearrangement uses TRBV6-5 and TRBJ2-6; TRBD1 matches at 10 bases. The CDR3 loop is CASSYRQGAGANVLTF. The CDR3 bases are TGTGCCAGCAGTTACCGACAGGGGGCAGGGGCCAACGTCCTGACTTTC.